The 8 T cell receptor beta chains in this list originate from one sample, sequenced in a study of blood T cell repertoires in COVID-19. This table comes from immunoSEQ multiplex PCR, and its TCRdb copy is limited to in-frame clones, with some not included. Of 90,000 or so clones in the sample, approximately 88% were seen once. The material sequenced was peripheral blood. Receptors originate from an elderly man with acute or convalescent COVID-19.

This chain joins TRBV30 and TRBJ1-2; weak D call: TRBD1 (5 bases). The CDR3 runs 16 residues. Germline lookup yields CDR1 GTSNPN and CDR2 SVGIG (reference sequence). V lost 4 bases, J lost 0 bases, and 18 bases lay in between. DNA for the CDR3: TGTGCCTGGACGGACGCACCACAGGCTACTAACTATGGCTACACCTTC. Protein sequence: CAWTDAPQATNYGYTF.

This chain uses TRBV19 with TRBJ2-1; TRBD1 might be the D (8 bases). The V and J ends lost 1 base and 2 bases respectively, with 12 bases between them. The CDR3 contains 16 residues. Germline CDR1 reads LNHDA; CDR2 reads SQIVND (reference sequence). DNA of the CDR3: TGTGCCAGTAGTATAGTTACAGGGGGGGCCTACAATGAGCAGTTCTTC. Encoded protein: CASSIVTGGAYNEQFF.

This chain connects TRBV6-4 to TRBJ1-2; 8 bases line up with TRBD1. CDR3 size: 14 residues. Germline trimming cut 4 bases from V and 7 bases from J; bases unmatched to any gene: 8. Per germline, CDR1 MRHNA and CDR2 SNTAGT. The CDR3 DNA reads TGTGCCAGCAGTGCCACAGGGGGAGGTAGTGGCTACACCTTC. This translates into CASSATGGGSGYTF.

This clone was picked up one time. This chain uses TRBV6-5 with TRBJ2-1; TRBD2 agrees at 9 bases. Germline loops: CDR1 MNHEY, CDR2 SVGAGI. The CDR3 contains 15 residues. V trimming: 7 bases; J trimming: 7 bases; junction bases outside the gene matches: 11. CDR3 sequence: CASNLLAGGKNEQFF. The CDR3 bases are TGTGCCAGCAACCTACTAGCGGGCGGGAAAAATGAGCAGTTCTTC.

Only a few counts were recorded for this clone. The rearrangement links TRBV6-5 to TRBJ2-7, with D possibly matching TRBD2 (5 bases). Germline CDR1 is MNHEY and CDR2 is SVGAGI. The CDR3 totals 14 residues. V lost 5 bases, J lost 0 bases, and 11 bases lay in between. The CDR3 DNA reads as TGTGCCAGCAGTCCCGCTACTAGCTCCTACGAGCAGTACTTC. It encodes CASSPATSSYEQYF.

The chain links TRBV6-1 to TRBJ2-3, with D possibly matching TRBD2 (5 bases). The CDR3 contains 13 residues. Trimming removed 2 bases from V and 8 bases from J, with 11 bases in between. CDR1 MNHNS and CDR2 SASEGT come from the germline V gene. In nucleotides, the CDR3 is TGTGCCAGCAGTGAACGGTTTGAGGGTACGCAGTATTTT. Translation: CASSERFEGTQYF.

This sequence joins TRBV3-1 (or the pseudogene TRBV3-2) and TRBJ1-3; D remains unclear. The CDR3 runs 14 residues. The V gene's germline CDR1 is LGHDT and CDR2 YNNKEL (reference sequence). Trimming took off 2 bases at V and 0 bases at J, with 5 bases between the two ends. The CDR3 is CASSQSVSGNTIYF. The CDR3 nucleotides are TGTGCCAGCAGCCAATCTGTCTCTGGAAACACCATATATTTT.

The chain joins TRBV19 to TRBJ2-4; 7 bases match TRBD2. CDR1 is LNHDA, CDR2 SQIVND, per germline (reference sequence). The CDR3 is 15 residues long. Trimming took 4 bases from V and 8 from J; bases not matched to a gene: 11. The CDR3: CASSTRVGGRDIQYF. CDR3 nucleotide sequence: TGTGCCAGTAGTACTCGCGTGGGAGGGAGGGACATTCAGTACTTC.